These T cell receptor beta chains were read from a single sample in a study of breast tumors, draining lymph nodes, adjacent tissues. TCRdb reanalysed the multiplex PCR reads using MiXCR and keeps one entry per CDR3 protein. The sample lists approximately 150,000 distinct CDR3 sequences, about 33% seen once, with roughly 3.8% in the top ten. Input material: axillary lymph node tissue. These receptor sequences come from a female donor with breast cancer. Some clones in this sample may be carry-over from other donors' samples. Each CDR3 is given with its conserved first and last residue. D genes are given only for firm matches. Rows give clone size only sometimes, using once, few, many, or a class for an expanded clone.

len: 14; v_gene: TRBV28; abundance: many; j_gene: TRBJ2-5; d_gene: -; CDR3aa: CASSTGTNAETQYF; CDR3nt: TGTGCCAGCAGTACCGGGACAAACGCGGAGACCCAGTACTTC
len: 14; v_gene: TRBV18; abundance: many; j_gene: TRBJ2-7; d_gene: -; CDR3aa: CASSPRFREDEQYF; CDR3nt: TGTGCCAGCTCACCCCGGTTCAGGGAGGACGAGCAGTACTTC
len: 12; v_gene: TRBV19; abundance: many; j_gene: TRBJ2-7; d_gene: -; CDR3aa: CASRGSSYEQYF; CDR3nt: TGTGCCAGTAGAGGCAGCTCCTACGAGCAGTACTTC
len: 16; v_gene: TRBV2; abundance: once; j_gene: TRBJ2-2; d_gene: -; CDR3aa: CASMTGTNGYTGELFF; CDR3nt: TGTGCCAGCATGACGGGAACGAATGGCTACACCGGGGAGCTGTTTTTT
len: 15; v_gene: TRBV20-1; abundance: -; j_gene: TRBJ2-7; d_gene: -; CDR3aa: CGAPQGSGDSYEQYF; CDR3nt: TGCGGTGCCCCCCAGGGGTCGGGTGACTCCTACGAGCAGTACTTC
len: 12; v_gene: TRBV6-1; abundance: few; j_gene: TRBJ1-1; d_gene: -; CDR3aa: CASEFSDEGAFF; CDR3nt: TGTGCCAGCGAGTTCTCGGACGAGGGGGCTTTCTTT
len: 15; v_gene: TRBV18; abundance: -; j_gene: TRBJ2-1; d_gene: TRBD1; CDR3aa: CASTKQGAMNNEQFF; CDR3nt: TGTGCCAGCACAAAACAGGGGGCAATGAACAATGAGCAGTTCTTC
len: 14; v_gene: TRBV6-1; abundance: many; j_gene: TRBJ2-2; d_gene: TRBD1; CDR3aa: CASSDYRGTGELFF; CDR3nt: TGTGCCAGCAGTGATTACAGGGGTACCGGGGAGCTGTTTTTT
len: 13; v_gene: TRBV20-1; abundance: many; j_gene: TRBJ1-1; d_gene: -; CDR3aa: CSAPGKGHTEAFF; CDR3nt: TGCAGTGCTCCAGGCAAGGGGCACACTGAAGCTTTCTTT
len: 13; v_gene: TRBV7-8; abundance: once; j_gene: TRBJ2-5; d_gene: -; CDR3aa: CASSLEQGETQYF; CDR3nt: TGTGCCAGCAGCTTAGAACAGGGAGAGACCCAGTACTTC
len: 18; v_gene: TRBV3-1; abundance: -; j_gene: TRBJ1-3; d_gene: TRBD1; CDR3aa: CASSQLSSDRGSGNTIYF; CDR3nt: TGTGCCAGCAGCCAGCTCTCTAGCGACAGGGGTTCGGGAAACACCATATATTTT
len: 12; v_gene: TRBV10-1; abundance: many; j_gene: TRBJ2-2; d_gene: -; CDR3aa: CASSEGSGELFF; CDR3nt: TGCGCCAGCAGTGAGGGAAGCGGGGAGCTGTTTTTT
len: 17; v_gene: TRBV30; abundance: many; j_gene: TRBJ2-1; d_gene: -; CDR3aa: CAWSWAGSSRPYNEQFF; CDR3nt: TGTGCCTGGAGTTGGGCGGGATCCTCTCGCCCCTACAATGAGCAGTTCTTC
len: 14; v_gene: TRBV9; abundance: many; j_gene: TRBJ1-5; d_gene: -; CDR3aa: CASSVDYGSQPQHF; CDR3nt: TGTGCCAGCAGCGTAGATTACGGGTCTCAGCCCCAGCATTTT
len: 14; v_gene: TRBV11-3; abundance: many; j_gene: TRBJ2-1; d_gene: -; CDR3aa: CASSSQGRHNEQFF; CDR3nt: TGTGCCAGCAGCTCTCAGGGGAGGCACAATGAGCAGTTCTTC
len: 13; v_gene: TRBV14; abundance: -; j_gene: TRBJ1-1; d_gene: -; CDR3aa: CASSPIRATEAFF; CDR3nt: TGTGCCAGCAGCCCCATCAGGGCCACTGAAGCTTTCTTT
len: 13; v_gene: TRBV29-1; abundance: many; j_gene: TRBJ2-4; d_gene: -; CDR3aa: CSVGTGRGNIQYF; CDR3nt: TGCAGCGTGGGTACAGGGCGGGGAAACATTCAGTACTTC
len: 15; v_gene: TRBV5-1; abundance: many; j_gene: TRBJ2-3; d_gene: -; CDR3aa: CASRLGLPITDTQYF; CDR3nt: TGCGCCAGCAGGTTAGGACTGCCGATCACAGATACGCAGTATTTT
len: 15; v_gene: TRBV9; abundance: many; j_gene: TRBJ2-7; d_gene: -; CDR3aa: CASSVEGRQSDEQYF; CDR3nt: TGTGCCAGCAGCGTAGAGGGACGGCAGAGCGACGAGCAGTACTTC
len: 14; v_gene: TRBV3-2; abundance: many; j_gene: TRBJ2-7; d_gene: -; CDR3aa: CASSQDKAPYEQYF; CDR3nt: TGTGCCAGCAGCCAAGATAAGGCCCCCTACGAGCAGTACTTC
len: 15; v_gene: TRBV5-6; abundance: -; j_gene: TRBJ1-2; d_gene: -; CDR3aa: CASSLGLAGVPGYTF; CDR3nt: TGTGCCAGCAGCTTAGGACTAGCGGGCGTCCCTGGCTACACCTTC
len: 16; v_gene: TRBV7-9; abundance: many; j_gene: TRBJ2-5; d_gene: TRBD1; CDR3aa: CASSPGTGAKGETQYF; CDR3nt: TGTGCCAGCAGCCCCGGGACAGGGGCAAAGGGGGAGACCCAGTACTTC
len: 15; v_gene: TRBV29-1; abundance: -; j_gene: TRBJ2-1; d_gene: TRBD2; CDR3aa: CSVEKPSGGYNEQFF; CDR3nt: TGCAGCGTTGAAAAGCCTAGCGGGGGCTACAATGAGCAGTTCTTC
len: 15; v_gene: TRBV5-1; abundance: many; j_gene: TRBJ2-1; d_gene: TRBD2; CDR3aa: CASSFTSGSTYEQFF; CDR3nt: TGCGCCAGCAGCTTCACTAGCGGGAGTACGTATGAGCAGTTCTTC
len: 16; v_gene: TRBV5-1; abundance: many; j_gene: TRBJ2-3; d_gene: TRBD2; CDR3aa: CASSSLLAGEADTQYF; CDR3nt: TGCGCCAGCAGCTCACTCCTAGCGGGAGAGGCAGATACGCAGTATTTT
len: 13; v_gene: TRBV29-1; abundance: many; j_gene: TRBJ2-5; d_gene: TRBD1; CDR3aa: CSVGQVKQETQYF; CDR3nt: TGCAGCGTGGGACAGGTTAAACAAGAGACCCAGTACTTC
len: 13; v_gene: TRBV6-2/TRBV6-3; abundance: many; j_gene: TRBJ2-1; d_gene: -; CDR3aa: CASSFGAGNEQFF; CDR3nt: TGTGCCAGCAGTTTTGGTGCTGGGAATGAGCAGTTCTTC
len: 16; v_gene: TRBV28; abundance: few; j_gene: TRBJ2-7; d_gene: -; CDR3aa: CASSLGTLGVVYEQYF; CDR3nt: TGTGCCAGCAGTTTAGGGACCCTAGGAGTAGTATACGAGCAGTACTTC
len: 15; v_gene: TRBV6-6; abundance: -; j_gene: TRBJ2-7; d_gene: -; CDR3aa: CASRPSATTRYEQYF; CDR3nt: TGTGCCAGCAGGCCTAGCGCCACAACTCGCTACGAGCAGTACTTC
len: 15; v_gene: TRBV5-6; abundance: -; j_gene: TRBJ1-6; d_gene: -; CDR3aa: CASSLGQGYSSPLHF; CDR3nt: TGTGCCAGCAGCTTAGGTCAGGGCTATTCGTCACCCCTCCACTTT